These 16 T cell receptor beta chains came from one sample sequenced in a study of T cell responses to AZD1222 COVID-19 vaccine (dated by TCRdb to the early 2020s). In the paper's terms, the time point label means: baseline before first vaccination. Libraries were made using the immunoSEQ multiplex PCR assay. What TCRdb holds here is the immuneACCESS table cut down to in-frame rearrangements. Part of the clones is not present; checked against another copy, under half of the missing clones reflect an unresolved V gene, and the others are unexplained. In this sample the table shows some 130,000 clones, approximately 85% of which occur a single time. Roughly 1.6% of the sample belongs to the ten largest clones. Sample: peripheral blood, taken on day 0 of AZD1222 vaccination. The receptors were gathered from an adult in good health.

On this clone: Other DNA sequences in this sample translate to the same CDR3. The CDR3 sequence: CASSQVGRNTEAFF. The CDR3 DNA reads TGTGCCAGCAGCCAAGTCGGCAGGAACACTGAAGCTTTCTTT. The rearrangement uses TRBV14 and TRBJ1-1, with unresolved D. The germline V gene has CDR1 SGHDN and CDR2 FVKESK. The CDR3 runs 14 residues. Trimming cost V 1 base and J 1 base, with 7 bases left between them.

This clone was seen only a few times. Additional DNA sequences in this sample encode the identical CDR3. The chain uses TRBV7-3 and TRBJ1-5; D is unresolved. This CDR3 spans 13 amino acids. Trimming removed 3 bases at V and 2 bases at J, with 5 bases between. Germline V gene data show CDR1 as SGHTA and CDR2 as FQGTGA. CDR3 sequence reads: CASSFSGNQPQHF. CDR3 nucleotide sequence: TGTGCCAGCAGCTTCAGCGGCAATCAGCCCCAGCATTTT.

The chain carries TRBV15 and TRBJ2-4; 7 bases fit TRBD2. This CDR3 spans 15 amino acids. Trimming at V came to 0 bases and at J to 7 bases, leaving 6 bases not matched to a gene. Germline CDR1 LNHNV, CDR2 YYDKDF (reference sequence). CDR3 coding DNA: TGTGCCACCAGCAGAGATGGAGCGGGACGTAACATTCAGTACTTC. Its protein product is CATSRDGAGRNIQYF.

The chain employs TRBV9 and TRBJ2-4; D ambiguous. Germline assignment: CDR1 SGDLS and CDR2 YYNGEE. The CDR3 covers 15 residues. V was trimmed by 0 bases and J by 0 bases, leaving 7 bases between them. The CDR3 bases are TGTGCCAGCAGCGTAGATCCGCTAGCCAAAAACATTCAGTACTTC. Residues: CASSVDPLAKNIQYF.

The chain couples TRBV6-5 to TRBJ1-3; no clear D. This CDR3 spans 14 amino acids. V lost 7 bases, J lost 0 bases, and 10 bases lay in between. CDR1 and CDR2 from the germline V gene are MNHEY and SVGAGI. CDR3 in amino acids: CASKIRPSGNTIYF. CDR3 nucleotide sequence: TGTGCCAGCAAGATCCGGCCCTCTGGAAACACCATATATTTT.

The DNA for the CDR3 is TGTGCCAGCAGCGCCAACAGTGGCTACACCTTC. Translated: CASSANSGYTF. The chain is built from TRBV9 and TRBJ1-2, with D uncertain. Trimming cost V 3 bases and J 7 bases, with 7 bases left between them. The CDR3 is 11 residues long. CDR1 SGDLS and CDR2 YYNGEE come from the germline V gene.

The chain couples TRBV19 to TRBJ1-2; 11 bases match TRBD1. The V gene end was trimmed by 5 bases and the J gene end by 8 bases; junction bases not matched to a gene: 16. This CDR3 is built from 17 residues. From germline, CDR1 is LNHDA and CDR2 SQIVND (reference sequence). The CDR3 DNA sequence: TGTGCCAGTAGTTACCGGGACAGGGGGGATCTATTACGCGGCTACACCTTC. Translating it yields CASSYRDRGDLLRGYTF.

The chain recombines TRBV30 with TRBJ1-1; D not resolved. There are 13 residues in the CDR3. V shed 0 bases and J shed 0 bases, with 5 bases lying between them. CDR1 is GTSNPN, CDR2 SVGIG, per germline (reference sequence). The CDR3 protein is CAWSVGVNTEAFF. The CDR3 nucleotides are TGTGCCTGGAGTGTTGGAGTGAACACTGAAGCTTTCTTT. Full variable domain (remainder filled in from reference TRBV30 and TRBJ1-1): SQTIHQWPATLVQPVGSPLSLECTVEGTSNPNLYWYRQAAGRGLQLLFYSVGIGQISSEVPQNLSASRPQDRQFILSSKKLLLSDSGFYLCAWSVGVNTEAFFGQGTRLTVV.

The chain uses TRBV5-1 and TRBJ1-4, with D unresolved. Germline V gene lookup returns CDR1 SGHRS and CDR2 YFSETQ. The CDR3 consists of 11 residues. Deletions cut 4 bases from V and 11 bases from J, with 9 bases between. For the CDR3, the DNA is TGCGCCAGCAGCGTCAGGAGGAAACTGTTTTTT. Translating gives CASSVRRKLFF.

The chain couples TRBV7-9 to TRBJ1-3, with D maybe TRBD1 (5 bases). This CDR3 is 16 amino acids long. Germline V gives CDR1 SEHNR, CDR2 FQNEAQ (reference sequence). The V gene lost 3 bases and the J gene lost 0 bases, with 12 bases spanning the gap. This CDR3 reads CASSFARGPSGNTIYF. The CDR3 nucleotides read TGTGCCAGCAGCTTTGCACGGGGCCCCTCTGGAAACACCATATATTTT.

This sequence joins TRBV30 and TRBJ1-1; D remains ambiguous. Germline assignment: CDR1 GTSNPN and CDR2 SVGIG (reference sequence). This CDR3 region has 13 residues. The germline V and J ends were trimmed by 1 base and 3 bases, with 9 bases remaining between them. The CDR3 sequence: CAWSGQGHTEAFF. CDR3 DNA sequence: TGTGCCTGGAGTGGACAAGGACACACTGAAGCTTTCTTT. The full variable domain, with the rest looked up from reference TRBV30 and TRBJ1-1, is SQTIHQWPATLVQPVGSPLSLECTVEGTSNPNLYWYRQAAGRGLQLLFYSVGIGQISSEVPQNLSASRPQDRQFILSSKKLLLSDSGFYLCAWSGQGHTEAFFGQGTRLTVV.

The chain is built from TRBV7-3 and TRBJ2-1, with TRBD2 identical over 9 bases. The V gene end was trimmed by 0 bases and the J gene end by 6 bases; junction bases not matched to a gene: 6. CDR1 and CDR2 (germline): SGHTA, FQGTGA. The CDR3 contains 16 residues. In DNA form, the CDR3 reads TGTGCCAGCAGCTTAACGAGGGCGGGAGGGGCCAATGAGCAGTTCTTC. This codes for CASSLTRAGGANEQFF.

The chain uses TRBV4-3 and TRBJ2-7; 7 nucleotides agree with TRBD1. The germline CDR1 and CDR2 sequences are LGHNA and YSLEER. The CDR3 sequence is 15 residues long. With 1 base clipped from V and 3 bases from J, the junction kept 6 bases outside the gene matches. In DNA, the CDR3 is TGCGCCAGCAGCCAAGCCCGACAGGGCTACTACGAGCAGTACTTC. This codes for CASSQARQGYYEQYF.

V gene TRBV6-1 combines with J gene TRBJ2-5; D unclear. Germline V CDR1 and CDR2: MNHNS, SASEGT. V was pared by 1 base and J by 2 bases, with 11 bases between. This CDR3 has 15 amino acids. CDR3 sequence: CASSEGAARQETQYF. CDR3 sequence (DNA): TGTGCCAGCAGTGAAGGTGCCGCGAGACAAGAGACCCAGTACTTC.

This chain links TRBV9 with TRBJ1-6; possibly TRBD1 for D (6 bases). Germline V lookup: CDR1 SGDLS, CDR2 YYNGEE. V was cut by 0 bases and J by 6 bases, with 13 bases left in between. This CDR3 has 16 amino acids. This chain's CDR3 is CASSVGTVPGNSPLHF. In DNA, the CDR3 is TGTGCCAGCAGCGTAGGGACAGTACCTGGTAATTCACCCCTCCACTTT.

The chain recombines TRBV28 with TRBJ1-5, with TRBD1 matching over 7 bases. The length of the CDR3 is 16 residues. V trimming: 4 bases; J trimming: 2 bases; junction bases outside the gene matches: 8. The germline gives CDR1 MDHEN, CDR2 SYDVKM. CDR3 nucleotide sequence: TGTGCCAGCAGTTACAGAACAGGGGCCGGCAATCAGCCCCAGCATTTT. It encodes CASSYRTGAGNQPQHF.